This T cell receptor beta chain was profiled in a study of glioma-infiltrating T cells. Study conclusions and caveats: Gliomas, especially low-grade, showed above-expected tissue-blood divergence; non-neoplastic patients showed below. Only very few CDR3 sequences appeared in both tissue and blood.

With respect to this clonotype: Its antigen is unknown.

The iRepertoire nested amplicon-rescue multiplex PCR amplified TCR alpha and beta CDR3s from RNA. TCRdb used MiXCR to reprocess the multiplex PCR reads, holding one entry per CDR3 protein. The table lists 150,000 to 200,000 distinct CDR3 sequences, over 25% of them singletons. The receptor was derived from a human donor with low-grade glioma or glioblastoma, undergoing nonglioma brain surgery, or in good health (not recorded which). The sample comprised glioma tissue, nonneoplastic brain tissue, or PBMCs (not recorded which).

CDR3 nucleotide sequence: TGCGCCAGCAGCCAGCTTAGACTAGCGGGAGGTCTCGGAAACATTCAGTACTTC. Protein sequence: CASSQLRLAGGLGNIQYF. This sequence joins TRBV4-1 and TRBJ2-4; 13 nucleotides agree with TRBD2. Germline CDR1 and CDR2: MGHRA and YSYEKL. V shed 3 bases, J shed 6 bases, and the junction held 11 bases outside the gene matches. CDR3 size: 18 residues.